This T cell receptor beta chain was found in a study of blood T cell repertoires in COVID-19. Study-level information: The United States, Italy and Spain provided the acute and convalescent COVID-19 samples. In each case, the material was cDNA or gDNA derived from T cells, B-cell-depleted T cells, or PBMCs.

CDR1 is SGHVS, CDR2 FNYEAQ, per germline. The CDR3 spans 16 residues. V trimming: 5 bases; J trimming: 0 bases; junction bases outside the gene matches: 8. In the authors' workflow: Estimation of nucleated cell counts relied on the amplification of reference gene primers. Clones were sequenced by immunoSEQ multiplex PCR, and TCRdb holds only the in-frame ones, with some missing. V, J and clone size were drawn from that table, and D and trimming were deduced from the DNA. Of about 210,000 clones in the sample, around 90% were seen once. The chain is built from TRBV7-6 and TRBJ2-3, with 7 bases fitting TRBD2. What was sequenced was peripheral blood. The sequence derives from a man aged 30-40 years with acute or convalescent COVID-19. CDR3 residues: CASSPPGRGSTDTQYF. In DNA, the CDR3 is TGTGCCAGCAGCCCCCCCGGGCGGGGGAGCACAGATACGCAGTATTTT.